This is a list of T cell receptor beta chains from one sample in a study of T cells in localized non-small cell lung cancer. The protocol was immunoSEQ multiplex PCR, while the TCRdb copy is restricted to in-frame clones and leaves out a portion. This repertoire shows under 45,000 clones, about 80% found once; its top ten account for 7.8%. This material consisted of PBMCs, taken before any cancer treatment. The receptors derive from a man aged 40-75 years with stage II lung adenocarcinoma. Each CDR3 is given with its conserved first and last residue. A D gene is named only where the DNA matches it firmly. Rows may omit the clone size; those that give it use once, few, many or a size class.

V gene: TRBV9; clone size: .; J gene: TRBJ1-4; D gene: TRBD1; CDR3 DNA: TGTGCCAGCAGCGCTAGACAGGGGGACGAAAAACTGTTTTTT; CDR3 protein: CASSARQGDEKLFF
V gene: TRBV12-5; clone size: once; J gene: TRBJ2-3; D gene: .; CDR3 DNA: TGTGCTAGTGGTTTGACCCGGGACGGCGTTTGGGCAACCACAGATACGCAGTATTTT; CDR3 protein: CASGLTRDGVWATTDTQYF
V gene: TRBV2; clone size: .; J gene: TRBJ1-1; D gene: .; CDR3 DNA: TGTGCCAGCAGAAAACAGGGCTCGGGTATGAACACTGAAGCTTTCTTT; CDR3 protein: CASRKQGSGMNTEAFF
V gene: TRBV5-1; clone size: .; J gene: TRBJ1-2; D gene: .; CDR3 DNA: TGCGCCAGCAGCTTCGGCCTAACCGGGACTTCCTATGGCTACACCTTC; CDR3 protein: CASSFGLTGTSYGYTF
V gene: TRBV7-2; clone size: .; J gene: TRBJ1-2; D gene: .; CDR3 DNA: TGTGCCAGCAGCTTAGGAGGGCGGCACCCTAACTATGGCTACACCTTC; CDR3 protein: CASSLGGRHPNYGYTF
V gene: TRBV6-1; clone size: once; J gene: TRBJ1-2; D gene: .; CDR3 DNA: TGTGCCACCAACAGTGCTTATGGCTACACCTTC; CDR3 protein: CATNSAYGYTF
V gene: TRBV7-9; clone size: once; J gene: TRBJ1-1; D gene: .; CDR3 DNA: TGTGCCACCAGACGGACGAACACTGAAGCTTTCTTT; CDR3 protein: CATRRTNTEAFF
V gene: TRBV7-3; clone size: once; J gene: TRBJ2-5; D gene: .; CDR3 DNA: TGTGCCAGCAGCTTATGGCCCCGAGAGACCCAGTACTTC; CDR3 protein: CASSLWPRETQYF
V gene: TRBV7-3; clone size: .; J gene: TRBJ2-2; D gene: TRBD2; CDR3 DNA: TGTGCCAGCAGGGCCGAGGGGCTAGCGGGAGCCACCGGGGAGCTGTTTTTT; CDR3 protein: CASRAEGLAGATGELFF
V gene: TRBV30; clone size: .; J gene: TRBJ2-1; D gene: TRBD1; CDR3 DNA: TGTGCCTGGAGTGTATCAGGGGGCCCCTACAATGAGCAGTTCTTC; CDR3 protein: CAWSVSGGPYNEQFF
V gene: TRBV7-3; clone size: .; J gene: TRBJ2-2; D gene: .; CDR3 DNA: TGTGCCAGCAGTCCGGACATCTACACCGGGGAGCTGTTTTTT; CDR3 protein: CASSPDIYTGELFF
V gene: TRBV15; clone size: .; J gene: TRBJ2-5; D gene: .; CDR3 DNA: TGTGCCACCAGCGGGGGGTTGGGGCAACTCCTCGGGGAGCAGTACTTC; CDR3 protein: CATSGGLGQLLGEQYF
V gene: TRBV7-9; clone size: once; J gene: TRBJ2-3; D gene: .; CDR3 DNA: TGTGCCAGCAGCTTTTTACAGGGATTTGGGACAGATACGCAGTATTTT; CDR3 protein: CASSFLQGFGTDTQYF
V gene: TRBV11-2; clone size: .; J gene: TRBJ2-5; D gene: TRBD2; CDR3 DNA: TGTGCCAGCAGCGAAACTAGCGGTTGGGAGACCCAGTACTTC; CDR3 protein: CASSETSGWETQYF
V gene: TRBV6-4; clone size: .; J gene: TRBJ1-1; D gene: .; CDR3 DNA: TGTGCCAGCAGTGACGTCGCGGGACTGGGGCAAGCTTTCTTT; CDR3 protein: CASSDVAGLGQAFF
V gene: TRBV2; clone size: .; J gene: TRBJ1-2; D gene: .; CDR3 DNA: TGTGCCAGCAGCGATGTAGGGACGGCAACTTTCCTTTCTAACTATGGCTACACCTTC; CDR3 protein: CASSDVGTATFLSNYGYTF
V gene: TRBV6-1; clone size: .; J gene: TRBJ1-3; D gene: .; CDR3 DNA: TGTGCCAGCAGTGAAGACAGTCGCTCTGGAAACACCATATATTTT; CDR3 protein: CASSEDSRSGNTIYF
V gene: TRBV6-6; clone size: .; J gene: TRBJ1-5; D gene: TRBD1; CDR3 DNA: TGTGCCGGCTCCGGGACAGGTCTTCAGCCCCAGCATTTT; CDR3 protein: CAGSGTGLQPQHF
V gene: TRBV19; clone size: once; J gene: TRBJ2-5; D gene: .; CDR3 DNA: TGTGCCAGTAGTATGGGGGCTACTTGGGAGACCCAGTACTTC; CDR3 protein: CASSMGATWETQYF
V gene: TRBV7-9; clone size: .; J gene: TRBJ2-7; D gene: .; CDR3 DNA: TGTGCCAGCAGCTTAGGGTACAGGGCGGACGAGCAGTACTTC; CDR3 protein: CASSLGYRADEQYF
V gene: TRBV5-1; clone size: .; J gene: TRBJ2-2; D gene: .; CDR3 DNA: TGCGCCAGCAGCTTGGCCGTACAGGGTACCGGGGAGCTGTTTTTT; CDR3 protein: CASSLAVQGTGELFF
V gene: TRBV6-1; clone size: once; J gene: TRBJ2-3; D gene: .; CDR3 DNA: TGTGCCAGCAGTGAGTCGACCGGAGATACGCAGTATTTT; CDR3 protein: CASSESTGDTQYF
V gene: TRBV10-1; clone size: few; J gene: TRBJ1-1; D gene: .; CDR3 DNA: TGCGCCAGCAGTGAACAGGAGACTGAAGCTTTCTTT; CDR3 protein: CASSEQETEAFF
V gene: TRBV12-5; clone size: .; J gene: TRBJ1-1; D gene: .; CDR3 DNA: TGTGCTAGTGGTTTGTCGGGGAGCACTGAAGCTTTCTTT; CDR3 protein: CASGLSGSTEAFF
V gene: TRBV7-6; clone size: .; J gene: TRBJ2-1; D gene: TRBD2; CDR3 DNA: TGTGCCAGCAGCTTAGCGGGGGGGATCAATGAGCAGTTCTTC; CDR3 protein: CASSLAGGINEQFF
V gene: TRBV27; clone size: .; J gene: TRBJ2-1; D gene: .; CDR3 DNA: TGTGCCAGCAGTTTATTCTTGGACGGGAGCTCCTACAATGAGCAGTTCTTC; CDR3 protein: CASSLFLDGSSYNEQFF
V gene: TRBV19; clone size: .; J gene: TRBJ2-7; D gene: .; CDR3 DNA: TGTGCCAGTAGTATAAAAGCAACTCGACAGACAAGACCTTGGGAGCAGTACTTC; CDR3 protein: CASSIKATRQTRPWEQYF
V gene: TRBV21-1; clone size: .; J gene: TRBJ1-2; D gene: .; CDR3 DNA: TGTGCCAGCAGCAAAGTAAACCAAAACTATGGCTACACCTTC; CDR3 protein: CASSKVNQNYGYTF
V gene: TRBV5-8; clone size: .; J gene: TRBJ1-2; D gene: .; CDR3 DNA: TGTGCCAGCAGCGGGCGGGGCGGCTATGGCTACACCTTC; CDR3 protein: CASSGRGGYGYTF
V gene: TRBV7-9; clone size: .; J gene: TRBJ2-5; D gene: .; CDR3 DNA: TGTGCCAGCAGGCCACTAGAGACCCAGTACTTC; CDR3 protein: CASRPLETQYF
V gene: TRBV2; clone size: .; J gene: TRBJ1-5; D gene: .; CDR3 DNA: TGTGCCAGCAGTGAGCAACTCCGCAATCAGCCCCAGCATTTT; CDR3 protein: CASSEQLRNQPQHF
V gene: TRBV9; clone size: .; J gene: TRBJ2-1; D gene: TRBD2; CDR3 DNA: TGTGCCAGCAGTGCAAGCGGGAGGTCGGACAATGAGCAGTTCTTC; CDR3 protein: CASSASGRSDNEQFF
V gene: TRBV19; clone size: .; J gene: TRBJ2-3; D gene: .; CDR3 DNA: TGTGCCAGTAGTTGGGACCTAACAGATACGCAGTATTTT; CDR3 protein: CASSWDLTDTQYF
V gene: TRBV9; clone size: .; J gene: TRBJ2-1; D gene: .; CDR3 DNA: TGTGCCAGCAGCGTAGTGGGAGGTGAGCAGTTCTTC; CDR3 protein: CASSVVGGEQFF
V gene: TRBV6-1; clone size: medium-sized; J gene: TRBJ1-6; D gene: .; CDR3 DNA: TGTGCCAGCACTGAACCCCCAGGCAGTTCACCCCTCCACTTT; CDR3 protein: CASTEPPGSSPLHF
V gene: TRBV11-2; clone size: few; J gene: TRBJ2-1; D gene: .; CDR3 DNA: TGTGCCAGCGGCTTCGTTCATGGGACGTACAATGAGCAGTTCTTC; CDR3 protein: CASGFVHGTYNEQFF